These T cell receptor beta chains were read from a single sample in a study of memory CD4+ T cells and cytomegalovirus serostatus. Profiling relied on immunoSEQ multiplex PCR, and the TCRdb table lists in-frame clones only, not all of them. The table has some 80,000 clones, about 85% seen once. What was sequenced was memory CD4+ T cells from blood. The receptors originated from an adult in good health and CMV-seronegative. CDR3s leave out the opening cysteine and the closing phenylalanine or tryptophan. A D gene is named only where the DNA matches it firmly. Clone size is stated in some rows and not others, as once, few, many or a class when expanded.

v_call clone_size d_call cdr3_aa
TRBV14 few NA ASSQFTFYGYT
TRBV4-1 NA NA ASSQLVATLQY
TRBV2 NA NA ASTEFWEGFYGYT
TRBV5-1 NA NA ASSLNPGREQF
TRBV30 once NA AWSEGFSGNTIY
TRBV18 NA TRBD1 ASSSDRKETQY
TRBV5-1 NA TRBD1 ASSPQGVHTEAF
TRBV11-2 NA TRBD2 ASSSGGRETDTQY
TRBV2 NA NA ASRGGAASSYEQY
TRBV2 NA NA ASSEARSNQPQH
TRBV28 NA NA ASSLPGREYGYT
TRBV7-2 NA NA ASSLAEGYYGYT
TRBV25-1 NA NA ASSDLRDTGELF
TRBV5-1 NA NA ASSLSGMGDTEAF
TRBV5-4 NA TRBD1 ASSLDRGGHQPQH
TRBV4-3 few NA ASSQSSAWGAVT
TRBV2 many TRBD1 ASRSGTGANNEQY
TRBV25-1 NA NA ASRSLLPGENIQY
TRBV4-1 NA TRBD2 ASRGGGPRYNEQF
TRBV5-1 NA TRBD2 ASSSGASGLAGRDTQY
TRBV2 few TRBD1 ASSWDSSVTEAF
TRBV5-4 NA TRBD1 ASSSRGTEAF
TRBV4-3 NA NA ASSQEGQGGSYNSPLH
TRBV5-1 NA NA ASSFGTGREGTQY
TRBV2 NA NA ASSDRVRFTEAF
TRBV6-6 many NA ASSTSDSGYT
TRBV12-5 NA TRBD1 ASGSDRGQPQH
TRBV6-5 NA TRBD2 ASSLAGGSTDTQY
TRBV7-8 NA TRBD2 ASSSGLDSYEQY
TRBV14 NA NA ASSRFEGRTDTQY
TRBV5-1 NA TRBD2 ASSLGTSGISDTQY
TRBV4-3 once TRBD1 ASSQERTGNYEQY
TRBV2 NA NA ASSVLKSTDTQY
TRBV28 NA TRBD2 ASSLPPLAGGPYEQY
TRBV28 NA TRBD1 ASSSTGGLSGNTIY
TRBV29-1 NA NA SVATGLNEQF
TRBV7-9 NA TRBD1 ASSWTGGGSYGYT
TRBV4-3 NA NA ASSQDNGAYEQY
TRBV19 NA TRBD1 ASSHDRAQPQH
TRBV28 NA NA ASSSREAF
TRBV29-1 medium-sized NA SVDWGQSTEAF
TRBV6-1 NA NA ASSAGRDSPLH